One sample yielded the 20 T cell receptor beta chains listed below, sequenced in a study of neurological immune-mediated disorders. TCRdb re-called the 5' RACE reads through MiXCR, storing one row per CDR3 protein. There are around 26,000 distinct CDR3 sequences in the sample; under 8% occur only once, and about 9% lies in the top ten. Material for sequencing was PBMCs. These receptors were obtained from a woman aged 50 to 65 in good health.

There are many counts of this clonotype. The chain combines TRBV11-2 with TRBJ2-1, with D possibly being TRBD2 (5 bases). Looked up from germline, CDR1 is SGHAT and CDR2 is FQNNGV. The CDR3 is made up of 16 amino acids. V lost 2 bases and J lost 8, with 19 bases in between. CDR3 bases: TGTGCCAGCAGCTTACTCAGAGGGTCGGTCGGGTATGAGCAGTTCTTC. The encoded protein is CASSLLRGSVGYEQFF.

This clonotype was seen many times. The chain employs TRBV5-1 and TRBJ2-1; 8 bases line up with TRBD1. Germline CDR1 SGHRS, CDR2 YFSETQ. This CDR3 comprises 14 residues. After removal of 6 bases from V and 7 bases from J, the junction contained 9 bases not matched to a gene. The CDR3 region is CASNTGGSLNEQFF. CDR3 DNA sequence: TGCGCCAGCAACACAGGGGGATCCTTGAATGAGCAGTTCTTC.

This clonotype was detected ten times or more. The rearrangement links TRBV7-3 to TRBJ2-2; 15 bases line up with TRBD2. CDR3 length equals 16 residues. The junction had 3 bases not matched to a gene; V was cut back by 4 bases and J by 6 bases. Germline lookup yields CDR1 SGHTA and CDR2 FQGTGA. CDR3 sequence: CASSSGLAGGSGELFF. The CDR3 nucleotides read TGTGCCAGCAGCTCAGGACTAGCGGGAGGGTCCGGGGAGCTGTTTTTT. Using reference TRBV7-3 and TRBJ2-2 for the parts outside the CDR3, the full variable domain is GAGVSQTPSNKVTEKGKYVELRCDPISGHTALYWYRQSLGQGPEFLIYFQGTGAADDSGLPNDRFFAVRPEGSVSTLKIQRTERGDSAVYLCASSSGLAGGSGELFFGEGSRLTVL.

In its sample, this clonotype was seen many times. The chain uses TRBV9 and TRBJ2-2; perhaps TRBD2 as D (7 bases). CDR1 and CDR2 (germline): SGDLS, YYNGEE. V shed 0 bases and J shed 1 base, with 16 bases lying between them. The CDR3 length is 18 residues. The chain's CDR3 is CASSVGFGGAQNTGELFF. In DNA form, the CDR3 reads TGTGCCAGCAGCGTAGGTTTTGGGGGGGCGCAGAACACCGGGGAGCTGTTTTTT.

The sample holds many counts of this clonotype. The chain carries TRBV14 and TRBJ2-3; D call uncertain. In germline, CDR1 is SGHDN, CDR2 FVKESK. The CDR3 is made up of 12 amino acids. V lost 1 base and J lost 12, with 11 bases in between. The CDR3 loop reads CASSQGLSIQYF. In DNA form, the CDR3 reads TGTGCCAGCAGCCAAGGGCTATCGATTCAGTATTTT.

This clonotype was seen many times. This chain connects TRBV20-1 to TRBJ2-7; TRBD1 matches 8 bases. CDR1 is DFQATT, CDR2 SNEGSKA, per germline (reference sequence). The junction had 9 bases not matched to a gene; V was cut back by 5 bases and J by 6 bases. CDR3 length equals 13 residues. The DNA of the CDR3 is TGCAGTGCTCCGGGACAGGCGGTCAGCGAGCAGTACTTC. Translation: CSAPGQAVSEQYF.

This clonotype has at least ten counts. The chain couples TRBV5-1 to TRBJ2-7; D is possibly TRBD1 (6 bases). Germline CDR1 SGHRS, CDR2 YFSETQ. The CDR3 spans 14 residues. V lost 0 bases, J lost 4 bases, and 11 bases lay in between. Here the CDR3 DNA reads TGCGCCAGCAGCTTGGAACAGGGACGATACGAGCAGTACTTC. This encodes CASSLEQGRYEQYF.

This clonotype was observed many times. The V and J genes are TRBV20-1 and TRBJ2-1; 10 bases fit TRBD2. V was pared by 3 bases and J by 8 bases, with 10 bases of the junction left unmatched. This CDR3 region has 15 residues. From germline, CDR1 is DFQATT and CDR2 SNEGSKA (reference sequence). In DNA form, the CDR3 reads TGCAGTGCTAGGACTACAAGCGGGAGGGGTTATGAGCAGTTCTTC. Translated: CSARTTSGRGYEQFF.

This clonotype has at least ten counts. The gene calls are TRBV7-2 and TRBJ2-1; possibly TRBD1 for D (6 bases). Trimming removed 1 base at V and 8 bases at J, with 9 bases between. The CDR3 extends over 13 amino acids. In germline, CDR1 is SGHTA, CDR2 FQGNSA. CDR3 bases: TGTGCCAGCAGCTTAGTGGGGGCGCATGAGCAGTTCTTC. The encoded protein is CASSLVGAHEQFF.

This clonotype has ten or more counts. The chain is built from TRBV5-1 and TRBJ2-1, with D unresolved. The CDR3 is made up of 12 amino acids. Looked up from germline, CDR1 is SGHRS and CDR2 is YFSETQ. V shed 0 bases and J shed 8 bases, with 6 bases lying between them. CDR3 in DNA: TGCGCCAGCAGCTTGGTAGAGGATGAGCAGTTCTTC. Translating gives CASSLVEDEQFF. Full variable domain (missing parts from reference TRBV5-1 and TRBJ2-1): KAGVTQTPRYLIKTRGQQVTLSCSPISGHRSVSWYQQTPGQGLQFLFEYFSETQRNKGNFPGRFSGRQFSNSRSEMNVSTLELGDSALYLCASSLVEDEQFFGPGTRLTVL.

The chain recombines TRBV7-8 with TRBJ2-7; 14 bases are a match to TRBD2. The CDR3 loop spans 16 amino acids. CDR1 SGHVS and CDR2 FQNEAQ come from the germline V gene. The J segment lost 6 bases and the V segment lost 5 bases, leaving 9 bases of the junction unmatched. The CDR3 DNA reads as TGTGCCAGCAGCCCCGGGACTAGCGGGAGTCTTGGCGAGCAGTACTTC. It encodes CASSPGTSGSLGEQYF.

This clonotype was observed at least ten times. This rearrangement joins TRBV5-1 to TRBJ2-3, with D tentatively TRBD1 (5 bases). CDR1 is SGHRS, CDR2 YFSETQ, per germline. This CDR3 is 13 amino acids long. Deletions cut 0 bases from V and 3 bases from J, with 5 bases between. CDR3: CASSLEGTDTQYF. The CDR3 DNA sequence: TGCGCCAGCAGCTTGGAGGGGACAGATACGCAGTATTTT.

This clonotype is deemed medium-sized. The chain is built from TRBV10-3 and TRBJ2-7; D is uncertain. Trimming removed 10 bases at V and 1 base at J, with 11 bases between. Germline-derived CDR1 and CDR2 are ENHRY and SYGVKD. This CDR3 has 12 amino acids. The CDR3 nucleotides are TGTGCCACGGCGGCAGATTCCTACGAGCAGTACTTC. Protein: CATAADSYEQYF.

Many counts were recorded for this clonotype. The chain recombines TRBV11-2 with TRBJ2-1; D is unresolved. Deletions cut 0 bases from V and 2 bases from J, with 11 bases between. Per the germline V gene, CDR1 is SGHAT and CDR2 is FQNNGV. The CDR3 sequence is 16 residues long. The CDR3 sequence: CASSLEPPGPYNEQFF. The CDR3 DNA reads as TGTGCCAGCAGCTTAGAGCCCCCAGGCCCCTACAATGAGCAGTTCTTC.

This clonotype was detected ten times or more. The CDR3 loop is CSAKDLYNEQFF. CDR3 coding DNA: TGCAGTGCTAAGGACCTGTACAATGAGCAGTTCTTC. The rearrangement links TRBV20-1 to TRBJ2-1; no clear D gene. Trimming removed 4 bases from V and 4 bases from J, with 8 bases in between. Germline values: CDR1 DFQATT, CDR2 SNEGSKA (reference sequence). The CDR3 is 12 amino acids.

This clonotype is medium-sized by share. CDR3 bases: TGTGCCAGCAGCTTAAGTCCCTACGAGCAGTACTTC. Translated: CASSLSPYEQYF. The genes are TRBV7-2 and TRBJ2-7; D remains unclear. The CDR3 consists of 12 residues. Trimming removed 2 bases from V and 2 bases from J, with 4 bases in between. Germline V CDR1 and CDR2: SGHTA, FQGNSA.

This clonotype was recorded at least ten times. This sequence joins TRBV7-8 and TRBJ2-2, with D possibly matching TRBD2 (7 bases). V lost 7 bases to trimming and J lost 7 bases, with 19 bases between them. Germline lookup yields CDR1 SGHVS and CDR2 FQNEAQ. The CDR3 runs 15 residues. The CDR3 region is CASTGRRGPVGELFF. The CDR3 nucleotides are TGTGCCAGCACAGGCCGGCGGGGGCCCGTCGGGGAGCTGTTTTTT. The whole variable domain, remainder taken from reference TRBV7-8 and TRBJ2-2, is GAGVSQSPRYKVAKRGQDVALRCDPISGHVSLFWYQQALGQGPEFLTYFQNEAQLDKSGLPSDRFFAERPEGSVSTLKIQRTQQEDSAVYLCASTGRRGPVGELFFGEGSRLTVL.

This clonotype has at least ten counts. The chain carries TRBV20-1 and TRBJ2-2; D is perhaps TRBD1 or TRBD2 (5 bases each). The CDR3 totals 14 residues. The germline V and J ends were trimmed by 0 bases and 6 bases, with 11 bases remaining between them. The germline V gene has CDR1 DFQATT and CDR2 SNEGSKA (reference sequence). The DNA of the CDR3 is TGCAGTGCTAGAGATCCCCGGGGCTCCGGGGAGCTGTTTTTT. Its translation: CSARDPRGSGELFF.

This clonotype was detected many times. The rearrangement joins TRBV7-3 to TRBJ2-1, with D hard to call. V dropped 4 bases and J dropped 10 bases, with 11 bases sitting between them. Germline V gene sequence: CDR1 SGHTA, CDR2 FQGTGA. CDR3 length: 12 amino acids. The CDR3 nucleotides are TGTGCCAGCAGCTATATTACTGGGGAGCAGTTCTTC. It encodes CASSYITGEQFF.

The J gene is TRBJ1-5, the V gene TRBV19; 8 bases line up with TRBD1. V lost 4 bases and J lost 3; bases outside the gene matches: 8. Germline values: CDR1 LNHDA, CDR2 SQIVND (reference sequence). This CDR3 comprises 16 residues. The CDR3 loop reads CASSSGRQGNNQPQHF. The CDR3 nucleotides read TGTGCCAGTAGTAGTGGGAGACAGGGGAACAATCAGCCCCAGCATTTT. Based on the CDR3 plus reference TRBV19 and TRBJ1-5, the full variable domain is DGGITQSPKYLFRKEGQNVTLSCEQNLNHDAMYWYRQDPGQGLRLIYYSQIVNDFQKGDIAEGYSVSREKKESFPLTVTSAQKNPTAFYLCASSSGRQGNNQPQHFGDGTRLSIL.